The entry below gives a single TCR beta chain sequence along with its context. These data originate in a study of shared clonotypes between healthy human individuals. Turning to the study itself: Two women and a few men aged 18 to 49 served as donors.

The CDR3 length is 16 residues. Germline V gene data show CDR1 as SGHAT and CDR2 as FQNNGV. V lost 5 bases to trimming and J lost 2 bases, with 17 bases between them. Donors included only healthy HIV-negative adults lacking recent acute infections or vaccinations. Genomic DNA of unsorted samples came from tens of millions of PBMCs. Amplification in unsorted PBMC replicate PCRs started from around 310 ng DNA, which equals about 28,000 T cell genomes. Clones were sequenced by immunoSEQ multiplex PCR, and TCRdb holds only the in-frame ones, with some missing. Counted here are fewer than 600,000 clones, roughly three quarters occurring once; the ten biggest clones make up under 15%.

The rearrangement joins TRBV11-2 to TRBJ2-3; D is perhaps TRBD1 or TRBD2 (5 bases each). The sequenced sample was PBMCs. This sequence was found in a woman aged 40-49 years in good health. Some clones in this sample may be carry-over from other donors' samples. CDR3 residues: CASSPLGKGTTDTQYF. CDR3 sequence (DNA): TGTGCCAGCAGCCCCCTGGGGAAGGGGACCACAGATACGCAGTATTTT.